The present T cell receptor beta chain was sequenced within a study of blood T cell repertoires in COVID-19. Study-level background: Donors in the United States, Italy and Spain gave samples during acute or convalescent COVID-19.

Using immunoSEQ multiplex PCR, the repertoire was profiled, and TCRdb retains in-frame clones only, with some absent. In the table there are about 180,000 clones, 60% to 80% of which are singletons. Germline CDR1 is SGDLS and CDR2 is YYNGEE. This CDR3 contains 15 residues. Trimming left V 5 bases short and J 0 bases short, with 12 bases between. The clonotype originates from an older woman with acute or convalescent COVID-19. The specimen was peripheral blood. V gene TRBV9 combines with J gene TRBJ2-4; TRBD2 might be the D (6 bases). The CDR3 loop is CASRLAALAKNIQYF. CDR3 in DNA: TGTGCCAGCAGGTTAGCGGCACTAGCCAAAAACATTCAGTACTTC.